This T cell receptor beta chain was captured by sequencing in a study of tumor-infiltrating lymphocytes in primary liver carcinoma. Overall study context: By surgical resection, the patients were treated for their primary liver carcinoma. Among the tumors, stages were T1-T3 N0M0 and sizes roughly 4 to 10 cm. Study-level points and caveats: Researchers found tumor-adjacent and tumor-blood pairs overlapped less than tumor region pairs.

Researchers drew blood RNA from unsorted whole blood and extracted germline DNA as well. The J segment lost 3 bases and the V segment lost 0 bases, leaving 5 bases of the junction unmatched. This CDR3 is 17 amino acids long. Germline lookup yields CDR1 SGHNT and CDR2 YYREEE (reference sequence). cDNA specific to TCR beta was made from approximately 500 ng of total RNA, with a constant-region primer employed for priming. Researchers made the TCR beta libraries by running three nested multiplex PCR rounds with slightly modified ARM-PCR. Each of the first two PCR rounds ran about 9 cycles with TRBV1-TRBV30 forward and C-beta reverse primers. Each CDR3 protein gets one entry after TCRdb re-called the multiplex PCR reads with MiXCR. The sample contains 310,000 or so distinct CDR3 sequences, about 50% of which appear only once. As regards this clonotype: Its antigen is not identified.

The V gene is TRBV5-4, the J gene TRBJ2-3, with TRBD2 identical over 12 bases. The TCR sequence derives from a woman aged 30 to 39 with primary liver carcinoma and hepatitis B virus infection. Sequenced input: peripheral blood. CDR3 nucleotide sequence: TGTGCCAGCAGCTTGGCCCGGCTAGCGGGAGGGACAGATACGCAGTATTTT. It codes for CASSLARLAGGTDTQYF.